What follows are 6 T cell receptor beta chains derived from one specimen sequenced in a study of PD-L1 blockade in urothelial cancer. Sequenced by immunoSEQ multiplex PCR; TCRdb stores in-frame clones only, minus some. The sample carries around 40,000 clones, approximately 82% recorded once. Sequencing was performed on PBMCs, taken around atezolizumab (anti-PD-L1) treatment. The origin of the receptors is a man in his sixties with urothelial cancer.

J is TRBJ2-5 and V is TRBV18; 8 nucleotides match TRBD1. CDR3 length: 15 residues. Trimming removed 2 bases from V and 5 bases from J; junction bases left unmatched: 7. Per the germline V gene, CDR1 is KGHSH and CDR2 is LQKENI. The CDR3 DNA reads as TGTGCCAGCTCACCAGTGAGACAGGGGATGGAGACCCAGTACTTC. Amino acid sequence: CASSPVRQGMETQYF. The variable domain in full, with the rest retrieved from reference TRBV18 and TRBJ2-5, is NAGVMQNPRHLVRRRGQEARLRCSPMKGHSHVYWYRQLPEEGLKFMVYLQKENIIDESGMPKERFSAEFPKEGPSILRIQQVVRGDSAAYFCASSPVRQGMETQYFGPGTRLLVL.

The V call is TRBV19, the J call TRBJ2-2; TRBD2 matches 7 bases. CDR1 LNHDA and CDR2 SQIVND come from the germline V gene (reference sequence). The CDR3 has 15 residues. V was pared by 3 bases and J by 5 bases, with 6 bases of the junction left unmatched. Here the CDR3 DNA reads TGTGCCAGTAGTATCGGGGGGAGTAGGACCGGGGAGCTGTTTTTT. Translating gives CASSIGGSRTGELFF. The variable domain in full, completed from reference TRBV19 and TRBJ2-2, reads DGGITQSPKYLFRKEGQNVTLSCEQNLNHDAMYWYRQDPGQGLRLIYYSQIVNDFQKGDIAEGYSVSREKKESFPLTVTSAQKNPTAFYLCASSIGGSRTGELFFGEGSRLTVL.

V is TRBV5-1 and J is TRBJ1-4, with TRBD1 matching 11 bases. Looked up from germline, CDR1 is SGHRS and CDR2 is YFSETQ. CDR3 length equals 18 residues. Losses at the gene ends were 4 bases for V and 2 bases for J; bases not matched to a gene: 10. In DNA, the CDR3 is TGCGCCAGCAGCCCGGGGGACAGGGGGAGGAAGACTAATGAAAAACTGTTTTTT. It specifies CASSPGDRGRKTNEKLFF.

The chain employs TRBV5-1 and TRBJ1-4; possibly TRBD1 for D (6 bases). The V end lost 0 bases, the J end lost 0 bases, and 12 bases lay between the germline ends. The germline V gene encodes CDR1 SGHRS and CDR2 YFSETQ. This CDR3 is 17 amino acids long. Written as DNA, the CDR3 is TGCGCCAGCAGCTTGGAGGGCAGGGGAGCAACTAATGAAAAACTGTTTTTT. Its translation: CASSLEGRGATNEKLFF.

The chain uses TRBV30 and TRBJ2-3; D is perhaps TRBD2 (6 bases). Trimming pared 2 bases from V and 4 bases from J, leaving 13 bases between. In germline, CDR1 is GTSNPN, CDR2 SVGIG (reference sequence). The CDR3 is 14 amino acids. Written as DNA, the CDR3 is TGTGCCTGGAGTCTCGGCGGGATGGCAGATACGCAGTATTTT. Protein sequence: CAWSLGGMADTQYF.

By share, this clone counts as medium-sized (0.01 to 0.1%). The gene calls are TRBV5-1 and TRBJ2-7, with D possibly TRBD2 on 6 matching bases. The CDR3 has 15 residues. CDR1 and CDR2 from the germline V gene are SGHRS and YFSETQ. Trimming removed 4 bases from V and 4 bases from J, with 18 bases in between. CDR3 sequence reads: CASSEGSGALYEQYF. Written as DNA, the CDR3 is TGCGCCAGCAGCGAGGGTAGCGGAGCCTTATACGAGCAGTACTTC.